These 31 T cell receptor beta chains were all obtained from the same sample, sequenced in a study of control samples from healthy donors and cancer patients (dated by TCRdb to the early 2020s). Library creation used the immunoSEQ multiplex PCR assay. TCRdb took this table from immuneACCESS and kept in-frame rearrangements with V and J called. Such tables lack part of the clones; where checked against another copy, unresolved V genes explain under half of the gap, and the rest is unexplained. This sample holds under 55,000 clones; about 80% were observed only once. The ten largest clones capture around a tenth of the sample. Sequencing was carried out using blood. These receptors all come from a man between 65 and 80 years old in good health.

The chain couples TRBV7-9 to TRBJ2-3; 11 bases agree with TRBD2. V trimming: 5 bases; J trimming: 0 bases; junction bases outside the gene matches: 4. There are 16 residues in the CDR3. Germline CDR1 SEHNR, CDR2 FQNEAQ (reference sequence). The CDR3: CASSPGLAGSTDTQYF. The CDR3 nucleotides read TGTGCCAGCAGCCCCGGACTAGCGGGTAGCACAGATACGCAGTATTTT.

This clone has just a few counts. The chain links TRBV5-4 to TRBJ2-5; 11 positions agree with TRBD2. Trimming cost V 4 bases and J 0 bases; bases outside gene matches: 2. Germline V gene lookup returns CDR1 SGHNT and CDR2 YYREEE (reference sequence). The CDR3 loop spans 15 amino acids. In DNA, the CDR3 is TGTGCCAGCAGCAGACTAGCGGGGAACCAAGAGACCCAGTACTTC. Its protein product is CASSRLAGNQETQYF.

This clone turned up a few times. The chain has TRBV5-1 and TRBJ1-1; 10 bases agree with TRBD1. Germline V gives CDR1 SGHRS, CDR2 YFSETQ. The V segment lost 3 bases and the J segment 5 bases; nucleotides outside the gene matches: 4. The CDR3 is 14 residues long. In nucleotides, the CDR3 is TGCGCCAGCAGCTACGGACAGGGGGGGACTGAAGCTTTCTTT. Amino acids: CASSYGQGGTEAFF.

This clone has a handful of counts. The J gene is TRBJ2-1, the V gene TRBV19; 7 positions agree with TRBD2. CDR1 and CDR2 from the germline V gene are LNHDA and SQIVND (reference sequence). V gave up 3 bases and J gave up 6 bases; unmatched junction bases: 8. The CDR3 is 15 residues long. In nucleotides, the CDR3 is TGTGCCAGTAGTATCTGGGAAGGGGAGGGCAATGAGCAGTTCTTC. It is translated as CASSIWEGEGNEQFF.

Here the CDR3 reads CASSREGPIHPFRTDSPLHF. CDR3 sequence (DNA): TGTGCCAGCAGCCGAGAAGGACCGATTCACCCCTTCCGCACCGATTCACCCCTCCACTTT. The V gene is TRBV5-5, the J gene TRBJ1-6; D is uncertain. In germline, CDR1 is SGHKS, CDR2 YYEKEE (reference sequence). The CDR3 is 20 amino acids. Trimming stripped 4 bases from V and 8 bases from J, with 31 bases between.

V gene TRBV11-1 combines with J gene TRBJ2-1; 8 positions match TRBD2. CDR3 length equals 15 residues. Germline CDR1 is SGHAT and CDR2 is FQDESV (reference sequence). V shed 1 base, J shed 9 bases, and the junction held 8 bases outside the gene matches. CDR3 in DNA: TGTGCCAGCAGCTTAGGCCCCGGGGGGGCCATTGAGCAGTTCTTC. Translating it yields CASSLGPGGAIEQFF. Using reference TRBV11-1 and TRBJ2-1 for the parts outside the CDR3, the full variable domain is EAEVAQSPRYKITEKSQAVAFWCDPISGHATLYWYRQILGQGPELLVQFQDESVVDDSQLPKDRFSAERLKGVDSTLKIQPAELGDSAMYLCASSLGPGGAIEQFFGPGTRLTVL.

This sequence joins TRBV21-1 and TRBJ2-7; no DNA check was done on the table's D call, TRBD2. TRBV21-1 is assigned pseudogene status. This CDR3 has 18 amino acids. The CDR3 spells CASSKVGHTNAGSYEQYF. The CDR3 bases are TGTGCCAGCAGCAAAGTAGGGCACACAAACGCGGGCTCCTACGAGCAGTACTTC.

This clone has a handful of counts. The chain couples TRBV7-9 to TRBJ2-1, with 9 bases matching TRBD1. CDR1 and CDR2 from the germline V gene are SEHNR and FQNEAQ (reference sequence). The J segment lost 1 base and the V segment lost 4 bases, leaving 8 bases of the junction unmatched. The CDR3 has 17 amino acids. The CDR3 nucleotides read TGTGCCAGCAGCTCCCCCTCCGACAGGGGGTCCTACAATGAGCAGTTCTTC. Translation: CASSSPSDRGSYNEQFF. The whole variable domain, filled in from reference TRBV7-9 and TRBJ2-1, reads DTGVSQNPRHKITKRGQNVTFRCDPISEHNRLYWYRQTLGQGPEFLTYFQNEAQLEKSRLLSDRFSAERPKGSFSTLEIQRTEQGDSAMYLCASSSPSDRGSYNEQFFGPGTRLTVL.

This chain uses TRBV28 with TRBJ2-7; D may be TRBD1 (6 bases). Germline loops: CDR1 MDHEN, CDR2 SYDVKM. CDR3 length: 14 amino acids. V was shortened by 6 bases and J by 0 bases, with 12 bases between the two germline ends. The CDR3 nucleotides are TGTGCCAGCAGAACAACAGGGAGCTCCTACGAGCAGTACTTC. Amino acids: CASRTTGSSYEQYF.

The chain uses TRBV19 and TRBJ2-2; D possibly matches TRBD1 or TRBD2 (5 bases each). V was pared by 6 bases and J by 9 bases, with 23 bases between. The germline V gene has CDR1 LNHDA and CDR2 SQIVND (reference sequence). The CDR3 is 16 residues long. Here the CDR3 reads CASRFQRDPRARELFF. CDR3 bases: TGTGCCAGTAGATTCCAAAGGGACCCGCGGGCGCGGGAGCTGTTTTTT. Based on the CDR3 plus reference TRBV19 and TRBJ2-2, the full variable domain is DGGITQSPKYLFRKEGQNVTLSCEQNLNHDAMYWYRQDPGQGLRLIYYSQIVNDFQKGDIAEGYSVSREKKESFPLTVTSAQKNPTAFYLCASRFQRDPRARELFFGEGSRLTVL.

The V gene is TRBV10-3, the J gene TRBJ1-2; D gene ambiguous. CDR1 is ENHRY and CDR2 is SYGVKD in the germline V gene. This CDR3 is 16 amino acids long. V was shortened by 0 bases and J by 2 bases, with 13 bases between the two germline ends. The CDR3 nucleotides are TGTGCCATCAGTGAGTCCGAGATAGTTTGGAACTATGGCTACACCTTC. Protein: CAISESEIVWNYGYTF.

The rearrangement links TRBV19 to TRBJ2-1, with a possible D match to TRBD2 (5 bases). V was pared by 8 bases and J by 14 bases, with 16 bases between. The CDR3 is made up of 11 amino acids. CDR1 is LNHDA and CDR2 is SQIVND in the germline V gene (reference sequence). The CDR3 DNA sequence: TGTGCCAGTGGCGAGGGCCTTACTAAGTTCTTC. This sequence encodes CASGEGLTKFF.

DNA for the CDR3: TGTGCCAGCAGCCTATTGGGACAGCTTGTCGGCGGGACCTTC. Translated, it gives CASSLLGQLVGGTF. J is TRBJ1-2 and V is TRBV28; 7 bases map to TRBD1. CDR3 length equals 14 residues. After removal of 6 bases from V and 14 bases from J, the junction contained 18 bases not matched to a gene. CDR1 and CDR2 (germline): MDHEN, SYDVKM.

The chain combines TRBV4-1 with TRBJ2-5, with 7 nucleotides matching TRBD1. Germline CDR1 and CDR2: MGHRA and YSYEKL. Trimming at V came to 3 bases and at J to 2 bases, leaving 3 bases not matched to a gene. The CDR3 totals 14 residues. CDR3 sequence (DNA): TGCGCCAGCAGCCAGGGACAGAAGCAAGAGACCCAGTACTTC. Translating it yields CASSQGQKQETQYF.

The rearrangement links TRBV12-3 or TRBV12-4 to TRBJ2-7; D uncertain. Trimming shortened V by 3 bases and J by 2 bases, and 8 bases separated the two germline ends. This CDR3 spans 13 amino acids. Here the CDR3 DNA reads TGTGCCAGCAGTTTCACCAGCGCCTACGAGCAGTACTTC. It encodes CASSFTSAYEQYF.

The chain joins TRBV15 to TRBJ2-5, with a tentative D call TRBD2 (6 bases). Trimming removed 3 bases from V and 7 bases from J, with 15 bases in between. The germline V gene encodes CDR1 LNHNV and CDR2 YYDKDF (reference sequence). The CDR3 is 14 residues long. In nucleotides, the CDR3 is TGTGCCACCAGCAGGATACCGGGGCGGGGGACCCAGTACTTC. Amino acid sequence: CATSRIPGRGTQYF.

This clone appeared a few times. The rearrangement uses TRBV2 and TRBJ1-6; 7 bases fit TRBD1. The CDR3 length is 15 residues. V shed 6 bases and J 8 bases; nucleotides not matched to a gene: 10. Germline V gene sequence: CDR1 SNHLY, CDR2 FYNNEI. Here the CDR3 DNA reads TGTGCCAGCAGCCCAAGACAGGGTGAAGATTCACCCCTCCACTTT. It yields the protein CASSPRQGEDSPLHF. The full variable domain, in which reference TRBV2 and TRBJ1-6 provide the parts outside the CDR3, is EPEVTQTPSHQVTQMGQEVILRCVPISNHLYFYWYRQILGQKVEFLVSFYNNEISEKSEIFDDQFSVERPDGSNFTLKIRSTKLEDSAMYFCASSPRQGEDSPLHFGNGTRLTVT.

The V and J genes are TRBV5-1 and TRBJ2-7; 7 bases line up with TRBD2. This CDR3 has 12 amino acids. V trimming: 7 bases; J trimming: 4 bases; junction bases outside the gene matches: 5. Germline V gene lookup returns CDR1 SGHRS and CDR2 YFSETQ. CDR3 sequence reads: CASGGTTYEQYF. The DNA of the CDR3 is TGCGCCAGCGGAGGGACTACATACGAGCAGTACTTC.

This clone qualifies as medium-sized. The chain employs TRBV19 and TRBJ1-5; D gene unclear. V dropped 5 bases and J dropped 4 bases, with 6 bases sitting between them. This CDR3 region has 12 residues. Germline CDR1 reads LNHDA; CDR2 reads SQIVND (reference sequence). This CDR3 reads CASSLLNQPQHF. Here the CDR3 DNA reads TGTGCCAGTAGTCTTTTAAATCAGCCCCAGCATTTT.

The chain links TRBV6-6 to TRBJ1-5; D may be TRBD1 (6 bases). Per the germline V gene, CDR1 is MNHNY and CDR2 is SVGAGI (reference sequence). The CDR3 has 14 residues. Trimming shortened V by 6 bases and J by 9 bases, and 18 bases separated the two germline ends. The CDR3 spells CASRTGGRASPQHF. CDR3 in DNA: TGTGCCAGCAGAACGGGGGGCCGCGCTTCGCCCCAGCATTTT.

The J gene is TRBJ2-1, the V gene TRBV7-3, with 9 bases that match TRBD2. The germline gives CDR1 SGHTA, CDR2 FQGTGA. V lost 0 bases and J lost 2; bases outside the gene matches: 2. The CDR3 extends over 16 amino acids. The CDR3 here is CASSLTSGRAYNEQFF. As DNA, the CDR3 is TGTGCCAGCAGCTTAACTAGCGGGAGAGCCTACAATGAGCAGTTCTTC.

The genes are TRBV19 and TRBJ2-3; D is perhaps TRBD1 or TRBD2 (5 bases each). CDR1 and CDR2 (germline): LNHDA, SQIVND (reference sequence). This CDR3 has 15 amino acids. V was shortened by 0 bases and J by 6 bases, with 13 bases between the two germline ends. The CDR3 here is CASSIDRGSTDTQYF. CDR3 coding DNA: TGTGCCAGTAGTATAGATCGGGGCTCGACGGATACGCAGTATTTT.

The genes are TRBV20-1 and TRBJ2-3; D is uncertain. V lost 6 bases and J lost 2, with 6 bases in between. Germline V gene lookup returns CDR1 DFQATT and CDR2 SNEGSKA (reference sequence). The CDR3 has 11 amino acids. CDR3 DNA: TGCAGTGCAGGGTACACAGATACGCAGTATTTT. Its translation is CSAGYTDTQYF.

This sequence joins TRBV5-1 and TRBJ2-2; D is uncertain. Germline V gene sequence: CDR1 SGHRS, CDR2 YFSETQ. With 1 base removed from V and 1 base from J, the gap between germline ends came to 8 bases. This CDR3 spans 15 amino acids. Here the CDR3 DNA reads TGCGCCAGCAGCTTGAACCCTCAGAACACCGGGGAGCTGTTTTTT. As protein: CASSLNPQNTGELFF.

Written as DNA, the CDR3 is TGTGCCAGCAGTTACGAGAGCGGGAGGGGGTACCAAGAGACCCAGTACTTC. Amino acids: CASSYESGRGYQETQYF. V usage is TRBV6-2 or TRBV6-3 and J usage is TRBJ2-5; 10 nucleotides agree with TRBD2. The germline gives CDR1 MNHEY, CDR2 SVGEGT. The CDR3 is 17 amino acids. After removal of 2 bases from V and 0 bases from J, the junction contained 6 bases not matched to a gene.

The genes are TRBV27 and TRBJ1-2; 7 nucleotides line up with TRBD1. The CDR3 is made up of 14 amino acids. CDR1 MNHEY and CDR2 SMNVEV come from the germline V gene (reference sequence). The J segment lost 4 bases and the V segment lost 3 bases, leaving 5 bases of the junction unmatched. DNA for the CDR3: TGTGCCAGCAGTTTGGACAGGCGGGGCTATGGCTACACCTTC. The encoded protein is CASSLDRRGYGYTF.

This clone appeared a single time. The chain has TRBV6-6 and TRBJ1-4; 9 bases agree with TRBD1. This CDR3 has 15 residues. Trimming at V came to 5 bases and at J to 0 bases, leaving 1 base not matched to a gene. Germline-derived CDR1 and CDR2 are MNHNY and SVGAGI (reference sequence). Here the CDR3 reads CASSRDRATNEKLFF. The CDR3 coding sequence is TGTGCCAGCAGTCGGGACAGGGCAACTAATGAAAAACTGTTTTTT.

This chain connects TRBV4-1 to TRBJ2-1; D not certain. This CDR3 contains 14 residues. Trimming removed 0 bases from V and 5 bases from J, with 8 bases in between. Germline V gene sequence: CDR1 MGHRA, CDR2 YSYEKL. The CDR3, as DNA: TGCGCCAGCAGCCAAGATCTATTAGACAATGAGCAGTTCTTC. Protein product: CASSQDLLDNEQFF.

This clone is termed medium-sized (0.01 to 0.1%). The chain is built from TRBV30 and TRBJ1-2; tentative D call: TRBD1 (5 bases). Between the trimmed V and J ends, which lost 2 bases and 8 bases, there was a span of 15 bases. Germline V gene sequence: CDR1 GTSNPN, CDR2 SVGIG (reference sequence). The CDR3 runs to 13 residues. The CDR3 coding sequence is TGTGCCTGGAGTCGGCAGGGAGTTTTGGGCTACACCTTC. The encoded protein is CAWSRQGVLGYTF. The full variable domain, rest sourced from reference TRBV30 and TRBJ1-2, is SQTIHQWPATLVQPVGSPLSLECTVEGTSNPNLYWYRQAAGRGLQLLFYSVGIGQISSEVPQNLSASRPQDRQFILSSKKLLLSDSGFYLCAWSRQGVLGYTFGSGTRLTVV.

This clone was detected only a few times. The rearrangement joins TRBV5-4 to TRBJ2-7, with D perhaps TRBD1 (5 bases). V lost 3 bases, J lost 5 bases, and 12 bases lay in between. The germline V gene has CDR1 SGHNT and CDR2 YYREEE (reference sequence). The CDR3 runs 13 residues. In DNA form, the CDR3 reads TGTGCCAGCAGCTATCAGGGTAACGACGAGCAGTACTTC. The encoded protein is CASSYQGNDEQYF.

This clone was found a few times. The chain is built from TRBV6-5 and TRBJ1-2; 7 nucleotides match TRBD1. The CDR3 length is 13 residues. Germline V gene lookup returns CDR1 MNHEY and CDR2 SVGAGI. The junction had 9 bases not matched to a gene; V was cut back by 6 bases and J by 8 bases. The CDR3 DNA follows: TGTGCCAGCAGAGTACAGGGGTTGGGGGGCTACACCTTC. Its translation is CASRVQGLGGYTF.